Each of the 3 T cell receptor beta chains below was sequenced from the same sample in a study of T cell responses to AZD1222 COVID-19 vaccine. The assay was immunoSEQ multiplex PCR, and TCRdb's table has in-frame clones only and misses some. The table includes approximately 110,000 clones, around 90% detected once. The source was peripheral blood, collected 28 days after the second AZD1222 dose. The receptors were sampled from an adult who received the AZD1222 COVID-19 vaccine.

The V gene is TRBV19, the J gene TRBJ2-7; unclear D gene. The length of the CDR3 is 13 residues. Germline V gives CDR1 LNHDA, CDR2 SQIVND (reference sequence). The V and J ends lost 3 bases and 5 bases respectively, with 11 bases between them. The CDR3 DNA sequence: TGTGCCAGTAGTATGAGTTGGTTCGACGAGCAGTACTTC. Translation: CASSMSWFDEQYF.

The chain uses TRBV5-1 and TRBJ1-3, with unresolved D. Germline V gene sequence: CDR1 SGHRS, CDR2 YFSETQ. This CDR3 is built from 16 residues. V dropped 3 bases and J dropped 0 bases, with 13 bases sitting between them. The CDR3 reads CASSSTTVDSGNTIYF. CDR3 DNA sequence: TGCGCCAGCAGCTCGACGACGGTTGACTCTGGAAACACCATATATTTT.

The genes are TRBV2 and TRBJ1-2, with 8 bases identical to TRBD1. The CDR3 runs to 14 residues. The germline V gene has CDR1 SNHLY and CDR2 FYNNEI. The V segment lost 6 bases and the J segment 7 bases; nucleotides outside the gene matches: 10. The CDR3 reads CASRAGQAWGGYTF. For the CDR3, the DNA is TGTGCCAGCAGAGCGGGACAGGCCTGGGGTGGCTACACCTTC. Based on the CDR3 plus reference TRBV2 and TRBJ1-2, the full variable domain is EPEVTQTPSHQVTQMGQEVILRCVPISNHLYFYWYRQILGQKVEFLVSFYNNEISEKSEIFDDQFSVERPDGSNFTLKIRSTKLEDSAMYFCASRAGQAWGGYTFGSGTRLTVV.